The entry below describes one T cell receptor beta chain. It has no known antigen specificity. The record has no base qualities; no much larger clone is one base away. Other nucleotide sequences from this sample produce the same CDR3. TCRbeta CDR3 regions were amplified from genomic DNA using the immunoSEQ Assay, a bias-controlled multiplex PCR. As for the authors' bioinformatics: Nucleated cell counts per sample were estimated from amplification of reference gene primers within the assay. Sequence reads were collapsed and filtered to measure the absolute abundance of every unique TCRbeta CDR3 rearrangement. For each sample, productive Simpson clonality was calculated by taking the square root of Simpson's diversity index across productive rearrangements. Imported from immuneACCESS, the table was reduced by TCRdb to in-frame sequences with V and J called. These copies leave out some clones; in studies compared against another copy, an unresolved V gene accounts for under half, and the cause of the remainder is not known. The V and J calls and clone size were taken over from that table, and D and trimming were inferred from the DNA. Present in this sample are 180,000 or so clones, about 75% of which were seen just once. Around 8.9% of the sample belongs to the ten largest clones.

The collaborating institutions used their own protocols to collect whole blood in K2EDTA tubes. Collaborator samples were shipped for TCRbeta analysis as frozen whole blood, isolated PBMCs, or DNA extracted from either sample type. Sequences SGHRS (CDR1) and YFSETQ (CDR2) are obtained from the germline V gene. V is clipped by 0 bases and J by 7 bases, and the sequence between their germline boundaries is 11 bases long. Including the terminal cysteine and phenylalanine, the CDR3 comprises 14 residues. Of all the DNA, just the CDR3 is kept, 42 bases in frame from base 1. This sample was taken from a study of blood T cell repertoires in COVID-19 (dated by TCRdb to the early 2020s). Study-level background: The collaborator samples originated in the United States, Italy and Spain and spanned the acute and convalescent phases of COVID-19. The repertoires were released in a freely available public database meant as a resource for research on the immune response to SARS-CoV-2. HLA class I and class II types, where available, came from metadata supplied by the sample provider rather than from assay-based typing. The material from the prospective study consisted of cDNA or gDNA derived from T cells, B-cell-depleted T cells, or PBMCs. Samples were obtained from the ongoing ImmuneRACE study (first 160 participants) and from 1,200 or so subjects provided by 6 global collaborators. Nearly every sample came with metadata listing a de-identified subject ID, COVID-19 status, age in years and sex. Subjects who had been exposed to COVID-19, were actively infected with it, or had recovered from it provided the deeply sampled blood TCRbeta repertoires that made up the dataset.

Broader findings and caveats from the paper: Clinical and demographic metadata were provided uncurated, with the amount varying by source and participant.

This TCR was sampled from a woman between 45 and 65 years old with active or convalescent COVID-19. Source material: peripheral blood. The chain is made from TRBV5-1 and TRBJ2-1, with a tentative D gene TRBD1 over 5 matching bases. The DNA sequence follows: TGCGCCAGCAGCTTGGCCTTGGCAGGGAATGAGCAGTTCTTC. It is translated as CASSLALAGNEQFF.